The 17 T cell receptor beta chains below all came from one sample that was sequenced in a study of T-cell reconstitution after alpha-beta-depleted transplantation in children. Unique molecular identifiers were used in preparing the TCRbeta library. TCRdb redid the calling of the PCR reads with MiXCR, one entry per CDR3 protein. In the table there are about 580,000 distinct CDR3 sequences, 23% of which are singletons. Sequencing was performed on PBMCs, mostly from graft donor cells, taken 360 days after TCRalphabeta/CD19-depleted stem cell transplant. All receptors come from a boy under three years old who had a stem cell transplant for acute myeloid leukemia, so the T cells may come from the graft donor.

This clonotype has a count of ten or more. The V gene is TRBV28, the J gene TRBJ2-3; TRBD1 might be the D (6 bases). Trimming cost V 7 bases and J 2 bases, with 16 bases left between them. The CDR3 length is 15 residues. Germline CDR1 reads MDHEN; CDR2 reads SYDVKM. The CDR3 DNA follows: TGTGCCAGCAACAAAGCCAGGGGCCCCACAGATACGCAGTATTTT. Its translation: CASNKARGPTDTQYF.

The chain employs TRBV6-5 and TRBJ2-1; TRBD2 matches 12 bases. This CDR3 has 15 residues. After removal of 1 base from V and 8 bases from J, the junction contained 3 bases not matched to a gene. Germline values: CDR1 MNHEY, CDR2 SVGAGI. This CDR3 is CASSYWASGGDEQFF. The DNA for the CDR3 is TGTGCCAGCAGTTACTGGGCTAGCGGGGGGGATGAGCAGTTCTTC.

The sample holds a few counts of this clonotype. The chain links TRBV20-1 to TRBJ2-1; 8 bases align to TRBD2. CDR3 length: 15 residues. CDR1 is DFQATT, CDR2 SNEGSKA, per germline (reference sequence). Trimming removed 0 bases from V and 8 bases from J; junction bases left unmatched: 9. The CDR3 nucleotides read TGCAGTGCTAGAGATCGGCCTAGCGGGTTCCATGAGCAGTTCTTC. Its translation is CSARDRPSGFHEQFF.

For this clonotype: This could be a read error, since a much larger clone is one nucleotide away. This sequence joins TRBV2 and TRBJ2-7; D gene unclear. CDR1 is SNHLY and CDR2 is FYNNEI in the germline V gene. V was clipped by 10 bases and J by 4 bases, with 14 bases between them. The CDR3 extends over 12 amino acids. The CDR3 sequence is CATPEGVYEQYF. The CDR3 DNA reads TGTGCCACCCCAGAAGGTGTGTACGAGCAGTACTTC. Together with reference TRBV2 and TRBJ2-7, the CDR3 gives the full variable domain: EPEVTQTPSHQVTQMGQEVILRCVPISNHLYFYWYRQILGQKVEFLVSFYNNEISEKSEIFDDQFSVERPDGSNFTLKIRSTKLEDSAMYFCATPEGVYEQYFGPGTRLTVT.

This clonotype was recorded a few times. The chain has TRBV20-1 and TRBJ1-1, with 9 bases that match TRBD1. The CDR3 has 13 amino acids. V was pared by 6 bases and J by 5 bases, with 7 bases of the junction left unmatched. Germline CDR1 DFQATT, CDR2 SNEGSKA (reference sequence). The CDR3, as DNA: TGCAGTGCCCCACGGGACAGGGTTACTGAAGCTTTCTTT. The encoded protein is CSAPRDRVTEAFF.

This clonotype was observed a handful of times. The chain links TRBV20-1 to TRBJ2-5, with D tentatively TRBD1 (7 bases). V was pared by 5 bases and J by 5 bases, with 15 bases between. Germline V gene lookup returns CDR1 DFQATT and CDR2 SNEGSKA (reference sequence). The CDR3 loop spans 13 amino acids. CDR3 residues: CSAAGGGWETQYF. CDR3 bases: TGCAGTGCTGCTGGAGGGGGCTGGGAGACCCAGTACTTC.

This clonotype was counted many times. The V call is TRBV11-3, the J call TRBJ2-2, with D possibly matching TRBD1 (6 bases). The CDR3 consists of 15 residues. V was clipped by 5 bases and J by 3 bases, with 13 bases between them. The germline CDR1 and CDR2 sequences are SGHNT and YENEEA. Written as DNA, the CDR3 is TGTGCCAGCAGCGCGTTGACAGGAGACACCGGGGAGCTGTTTTTT. Encoded protein: CASSALTGDTGELFF.

This clonotype was detected ten times or more. This chain connects TRBV2 to TRBJ2-1, with D unresolved. The CDR3 runs 16 residues. From germline, CDR1 is SNHLY and CDR2 FYNNEI. Trimming cost V 6 bases and J 0 bases, with 15 bases left between them. The CDR3 bases are TGTGCCAGCAGATTTGGTGGCCTGAGCTCCTACAATGAGCAGTTCTTC. It codes for CASRFGGLSSYNEQFF.

The J gene is TRBJ2-3, the V gene TRBV7-9; D remains ambiguous. Trimming pared 1 base from V and 2 bases from J, leaving 10 bases between. CDR1 SEHNR and CDR2 FQNEAQ come from the germline V gene (reference sequence). The CDR3 runs 15 residues. CDR3 coding DNA: TGTGCCAGCAGCTTAGGGGCCTCTGACACAGATACGCAGTATTTT. Translating gives CASSLGASDTDTQYF.

This clonotype showed up just a few times. This chain uses TRBV5-5 with TRBJ1-4; D gene unclear. This CDR3 has 13 residues. V lost 4 bases to trimming and J lost 5 bases, with 9 bases between them. Germline CDR1 SGHKS, CDR2 YYEKEE (reference sequence). CDR3 nucleotides: TGTGCCAGCAGCGGAGGAAGCAATGAAAAACTGTTTTTT. It yields the protein CASSGGSNEKLFF.

The chain couples TRBV20-1 to TRBJ2-1; 7 bases match TRBD2. V lost 5 bases, J lost 4 bases, and 20 bases stayed unmatched. This CDR3 region has 18 residues. Germline V lookup: CDR1 DFQATT, CDR2 SNEGSKA (reference sequence). The CDR3 DNA is TGCAGTGCTGGGCCCCAGCAGCCGCTAGCGGATCTTTACAATGAGCAGTTCTTC. Translation gives CSAGPQQPLADLYNEQFF.

This clonotype showed up many times. The chain uses TRBV5-1 and TRBJ2-2; D is ambiguous. The germline gives CDR1 SGHRS, CDR2 YFSETQ. This CDR3 region has 17 residues. Trimming removed 4 bases from V and 0 bases from J, with 16 bases in between. DNA of the CDR3: TGCGCCAGCAGCCCTGGAGTAGCAGCGACGAACACCGGGGAGCTGTTTTTT. This translates into CASSPGVAATNTGELFF. The full variable domain, with the rest looked up from reference TRBV5-1 and TRBJ2-2, is KAGVTQTPRYLIKTRGQQVTLSCSPISGHRSVSWYQQTPGQGLQFLFEYFSETQRNKGNFPGRFSGRQFSNSRSEMNVSTLELGDSALYLCASSPGVAATNTGELFFGEGSRLTVL.

The chain uses TRBV11-2 and TRBJ2-5; a weak D match, TRBD1 (6 bases). The CDR3 spans 13 residues. Trimming pared 5 bases from V and 4 bases from J, leaving 11 bases between. CDR1 and CDR2 (germline): SGHAT, FQNNGV. CDR3 coding DNA: TGTGCCAGCAGCCGGGACACTCTAGAGACCCAGTACTTC. Its translation: CASSRDTLETQYF.

As to this clonotype: Being one base from a much bigger clone, this may be a read error. The conserved phenylalanine or tryptophan is not found at the CDR3 terminus, so this likely reflects a read error. This sequence joins TRBV20-1 and TRBJ2-5; unclear D gene. V was clipped by 3 bases and J by 3 bases, with 11 bases between them. The germline V gene has CDR1 DFQATT and CDR2 SNEGSKA (reference sequence). This CDR3 comprises 13 residues. The CDR3 sequence: CSASGQVEETQYL. The CDR3 bases are TGCAGTGCTAGTGGCCAGGTGGAAGAGACCCAGTACTTA.

This clonotype appeared a few times. The CDR3 coding sequence is TGCAGTGCTATGGCTAGCGGGGGGGAGACCCAGTACTTC. Its protein product is CSAMASGGETQYF. This rearrangement joins TRBV20-1 to TRBJ2-5; TRBD2 agrees at 11 bases. V shed 4 bases and J 5 bases; nucleotides not matched to a gene: 3. The CDR3 is made up of 13 amino acids. Germline lookup yields CDR1 DFQATT and CDR2 SNEGSKA (reference sequence).

This clonotype occurred a few times. This sequence joins TRBV20-1 and TRBJ1-1, with no clear D. The CDR3 has 13 residues. Trimming took off 3 bases at V and 11 bases at J, with 19 bases between the two ends. The germline gives CDR1 DFQATT, CDR2 SNEGSKA (reference sequence). The CDR3 coding sequence is TGCAGTGCTAGGCACCTGAGGGCGGCGGGGGCTTTCTTT. Translating gives CSARHLRAAGAFF.

This clonotype was counted only a few times. V is TRBV10-1 and J is TRBJ2-3; TRBD1 agrees at 10 bases. There are 17 residues in the CDR3. Germline lookup yields CDR1 WNHNN and CDR2 SYGVQD (reference sequence). J gave up 6 bases and V 2 bases, and 11 bases lay outside the gene matches. The CDR3 nucleotides read TGCGCCAGCAGTGAGCTTGGGACAGGGGACCGTGGTGATACGCAGTATTTT. Translation: CASSELGTGDRGDTQYF.